The 14 T cell receptor beta chains below come from one sample, sequenced in a study of T cells in Graves' hyperthyroidism and ophthalmopathy. RNA transcripts yielded amplified TCR beta CDR3 regions. The HTBI set primed first-round TCR CDR3 RT-PCR. TCRdb independently ran MiXCR on the multiplex PCR reads; one entry per CDR3 protein. The table records approximately 300,000 distinct CDR3 sequences, approximately 17% of them present only once. The sequenced sample consisted of blood. Receptor source: a man aged 25-45 years with Graves' hyperthyroidism.

This clonotype occurred a few times. A clone one base away is much larger, so this may be a read error. V is TRBV28 and J is TRBJ1-6; 7 bases are a match to TRBD1. Losses at the gene ends were 3 bases for V and 2 bases for J; bases not matched to a gene: 7. Germline-derived CDR1 and CDR2 are MDHEN and SYDVKM. The CDR3 has 17 amino acids. CDR3 amino acids: CASSFSDRVPYNSPLHF. CDR3 nucleotide sequence: TGTGCCAGCAGTTTTTCCGACAGGGTCCCCTATAATTCACCCCTCCACTTT.

This clonotype was observed a few times. This chain links TRBV9 with TRBJ2-1; D might be TRBD1 (5 bases). The V end lost 0 bases, the J end lost 1 base, and 8 bases lay between the germline ends. Germline loops: CDR1 SGDLS, CDR2 YYNGEE. The CDR3 spans 15 residues. The CDR3 nucleotides are TGTGCCAGCAGCGTAGATGGGGCTTCCTACAATGAGCAGTTCTTC. Translating gives CASSVDGASYNEQFF.

The V gene is TRBV2, the J gene TRBJ2-1, with D perhaps matching TRBD2 (6 bases). The germline V and J ends were trimmed by 10 bases and 6 bases, with 13 bases remaining between them. The germline V gene encodes CDR1 SNHLY and CDR2 FYNNEI. There are 12 residues in the CDR3. The CDR3 nucleotides are TGTGCCAAAGAGGAGGGCCGCAATGAGCAGTTCTTC. It specifies CAKEEGRNEQFF. Together with reference TRBV2 and TRBJ2-1, the CDR3 gives the full variable domain: EPEVTQTPSHQVTQMGQEVILRCVPISNHLYFYWYRQILGQKVEFLVSFYNNEISEKSEIFDDQFSVERPDGSNFTLKIRSTKLEDSAMYFCAKEEGRNEQFFGPGTRLTVL.

This clonotype was counted only a few times. The V call is TRBV27, the J call TRBJ2-1; D gene unclear. Trimming shortened V by 7 bases and J by 3 bases, and 10 bases separated the two germline ends. The CDR3 length is 13 residues. Per germline, CDR1 MNHEY and CDR2 SMNVEV (reference sequence). The CDR3 DNA is TGTGCCAGCAAATCGGCAGACTACAATGAGCAGTTCTTC. Amino acids: CASKSADYNEQFF.

As to this clonotype: This may come from a read error, since a much larger clone is one base off. The rearrangement joins TRBV7-9 to TRBJ2-5; 7 nucleotides line up with TRBD1. The CDR3 is 14 amino acids. The germline V gene encodes CDR1 SEHNR and CDR2 FQNEAQ (reference sequence). CDR3 amino acids: CASSLAGQGETQCF. DNA for the CDR3: TGTGCCAGCAGCTTAGCCGGGCAGGGGGAGACCCAGTGCTTC. Variable domain in full (rest from reference TRBV7-9 and TRBJ2-5): DTGVSQNPRHKITKRGQNVTFRCDPISEHNRLYWYRQTLGQGPEFLTYFQNEAQLEKSRLLSDRFSAERPKGSFSTLEIQRTEQGDSAMYLCASSLAGQGETQCFGPGTRLLVL.

This clonotype was detected ten times or more. The CDR3 region is CAWSETGTVRYF. The CDR3 nucleotides read TGTGCCTGGAGTGAGACAGGGACCGTGCGGTATTTT. The rearrangement joins TRBV30 to TRBJ2-3; 7 bases are shared with TRBD1. Germline values: CDR1 GTSNPN, CDR2 SVGIG (reference sequence). With V trimmed by 1 base and J by 14 bases, 9 bases remained unmatched. This CDR3 has 12 residues. Using reference TRBV30 and TRBJ2-3 for the parts outside the CDR3, the full variable domain is SQTIHQWPATLVQPVGSPLSLECTVEGTSNPNLYWYRQAAGRGLQLLFYSVGIGQISSEVPQNLSASRPQDRQFILSSKKLLLSDSGFYLCAWSETGTVRYFGPGTRLTVL.

This clonotype was counted at least ten times. V and J are TRBV5-1 and TRBJ1-6; D may be TRBD1 (5 bases). From germline, CDR1 is SGHRS and CDR2 YFSETQ. V lost 3 bases and J 7 bases, leaving 14 bases between the germline ends. CDR3 length: 15 residues. Here the CDR3 DNA reads TGCGCCAGCAGCTCGACCGGGACTGAGAATTCACCCCTCCACTTT. Its protein is CASSSTGTENSPLHF. Full variable domain (remainder filled in from reference TRBV5-1 and TRBJ1-6): KAGVTQTPRYLIKTRGQQVTLSCSPISGHRSVSWYQQTPGQGLQFLFEYFSETQRNKGNFPGRFSGRQFSNSRSEMNVSTLELGDSALYLCASSSTGTENSPLHFGNGTRLTVT.

Of note for this clonotype: A much larger clone is a single base away; this may be a read error. The V call is TRBV12-3 or TRBV12-4, the J call TRBJ2-7, with a weak D call TRBD2 (6 bases). V lost 5 bases to trimming and J lost 6 bases, with 8 bases between them. There are 11 residues in the CDR3. CDR3 bases: TGTGCCAGCAGTGAGCGGGTCGAGCAGTACTTC. It encodes CASSERVEQYF.

In this sample, this clonotype turned up a few times. V and J are TRBV20-1 and TRBJ2-5; 7 bases are shared with TRBD2. Germline loops: CDR1 DFQATT, CDR2 SNEGSKA (reference sequence). V was pared by 6 bases and J by 5 bases, with 9 bases of the junction left unmatched. The CDR3 has 13 residues. The CDR3 bases are TGCAGTGCCATAAAGGGACTACGCGAGACCCAGTACTTC. This gives the protein CSAIKGLRETQYF.

This clonotype has more than one count but fewer than ten. This chain joins TRBV7-2 and TRBJ2-2, with 12 nucleotides matching TRBD2. This CDR3 is 17 amino acids long. CDR1 and CDR2 from the germline V gene are SGHTA and FQGNSA. Trimming removed 4 bases from V and 7 bases from J; junction bases left unmatched: 10. CDR3 loop: CASSYEPGLAGGGELFF. DNA of the CDR3: TGTGCCAGCAGCTACGAACCGGGACTAGCGGGTGGCGGGGAGCTGTTTTTT.

In its sample, this clonotype was seen many times. The chain employs TRBV2 and TRBJ2-1, with TRBD2 matching over 9 bases. V shed 7 bases, J shed 14 bases, and the junction held 12 bases outside the gene matches. There are 13 residues in the CDR3. The V gene's germline CDR1 is SNHLY and CDR2 FYNNEI. CDR3 bases: TGTGCCAGCAACGAAGAGGGTAGCGGGAGTGAGTTCTTC. Translating gives CASNEEGSGSEFF. The complete variable domain, with remaining parts taken from reference TRBV2 and TRBJ2-1, reads EPEVTQTPSHQVTQMGQEVILRCVPISNHLYFYWYRQILGQKVEFLVSFYNNEISEKSEIFDDQFSVERPDGSNFTLKIRSTKLEDSAMYFCASNEEGSGSEFFGPGTRLTVL.

At least ten counts were recorded for this clonotype. The chain has TRBV11-2 and TRBJ2-1; D unresolved. This CDR3 region has 15 residues. CDR1 is SGHAT, CDR2 FQNNGV, per germline. V was clipped by 5 bases and J by 6 bases, with 17 bases between them. CDR3 sequence reads: CASSPRSGLGNEQFF. CDR3 in DNA: TGTGCCAGCAGCCCCCGGTCTGGGCTGGGCAATGAGCAGTTCTTC.

The J gene is TRBJ1-1, the V gene TRBV12-3 or TRBV12-4, with 8 bases matching TRBD1. This CDR3 has 14 residues. The ends lost 6 bases at V and 10 bases at J; junction bases unmatched: 13. Here the CDR3 reads CASSPAGQGRTAFF. CDR3 nucleotides: TGTGCCAGCAGCCCAGCCGGACAGGGAAGAACAGCTTTCTTT.

J is TRBJ2-2 and V is TRBV13, with TRBD1 matching 7 bases. After removal of 7 bases from V and 6 bases from J, the junction contained 8 bases not matched to a gene. CDR3 length: 14 residues. CDR1 and CDR2 (germline): PRHDT, FYEKMQ (reference sequence). The CDR3 DNA is TGTGCCAGCACGGGACAGTGGGACGCCGGGGAGCTGTTTTTT. This codes for CASTGQWDAGELFF.